This T cell receptor (beta chain) is from a study of CD8+ T cells in alopecia areata. Study-level background: Affected scalp percentage gauged treated patients' severity. General study findings and limits: Higher clonality and more expanded CD8+ clones appeared in lesional than normal scalp.

Reverse transcribed after extraction, RNA yielded cDNA as the sequencing template. Libraries were prepared by immunoSEQ multiplex PCR; TCRdb keeps only in-frame clonotypes and omits some of them. There are tens of thousands of clones in the sample; around three quarters occur only once, and roughly 17% lies in the top ten. Per germline, CDR1 GTSNPN and CDR2 SVGIG (reference sequence). Trimming shortened V by 2 bases and J by 4 bases, and 17 bases separated the two germline ends. CDR3 length: 16 amino acids. There are a few counts of this clone. As yet, its antigen is unknown. The sample's treatment: oral pan-JAK inhibitor, 5-10 mg twice daily.

The receptor was isolated from a human donor with alopecia areata. The input for sequencing was CD8+ T cells sorted from blood, taken between weeks 43 and 45, from a patient treated with tofacitinib. The chain employs TRBV30 and TRBJ1-4; the D is unclear. The CDR3 nucleotides read TGTGCCTGGAGTAATCGTCCGGAGTTGGGTAATGAAAAACTGTTTTTT. This codes for CAWSNRPELGNEKLFF.